This TCR beta chain is drawn from a study of T cells in Graves' hyperthyroidism and ophthalmopathy. Findings and limits, study-wide: Clonotypes that were expanded in thyroid above 0.001 mostly appeared in blood too. Onset of ophthalmopathy came a median approximately 6.5 months after the model predicted it.

Germline V gene data show CDR1 as MNHNS and CDR2 as SASEGT. There are 13 residues in the CDR3. V dropped 3 bases and J dropped 3 bases, with 8 bases sitting between them. Across 18 months, stable Graves' hyperthyroidism was marked by no progression to ophthalmopathy. A patient was excluded if there was uncontrolled infection, other autoimmune disease, pregnancy or lactation. Of note for this clonotype: Its antigen is not identified. This may stem from a read error, because a much larger clone lies one nucleotide away. This CDR3 fails to terminate in the conserved phenylalanine or tryptophan, so it likely reflects a read error.

Researchers amplified the TCR beta CDR3 regions from RNA transcripts. The primer set for the first-round RT-PCR of the TCR CDR3 was HTBI. Each CDR3 protein gets one entry after TCRdb re-called the multiplex PCR reads with MiXCR. The sample lists about 380,000 distinct CDR3 sequences, more than 11% occurring once. Sequenced: blood. The genes are TRBV6-1 and TRBJ1-2; D may be TRBD1 (5 bases). The TCR was taken from a woman aged 55-69 years with Graves' hyperthyroidism. The CDR3 here is CASSDRGDYGYTY. Here the CDR3 DNA reads TGTGCCAGCAGTGATCGGGGCGACTATGGCTACACCTAC.